This entry lists 25 T cell receptor beta chains sequenced from one sample in a study of post-analysis software for immune sequencing data. Study results and limitations: Comparison of patients with controls showed roughly five TRBV segments more frequent in patients, TRBV5-6, TRBV5-1 and TRBV20-1 among them.

Each TCR beta cDNA library carried unique molecular identifiers. TCRdb re-called the PCR reads through MiXCR, storing one row per CDR3 protein. Of under 650,000 distinct CDR3 sequences listed, about 40% are singletons. These receptors' antigens are unknown. Input material: blood. Receptors originate from a girl aged 10 to 17 with multiple sclerosis.

The CDR3 sequence: CASSPSRDEQFF. DNA for the CDR3: TGTGCCAGCAGTCCCAGTCGGGATGAGCAGTTCTTC. V and J are TRBV27 and TRBJ2-1; D unresolved. V gave up 5 bases and J gave up 8 bases, with 10 bases separating them. This CDR3 region has 12 residues. In germline, CDR1 is MNHEY, CDR2 SMNVEV (reference sequence).

This clonotype was seen a handful of times. V and J are TRBV7-6 and TRBJ2-7, with D tentatively TRBD1 (6 bases). Trimming stripped 4 bases from V and 2 bases from J, with 15 bases between. CDR3 length equals 15 residues. The germline gives CDR1 SGHVS, CDR2 FNYEAQ. CDR3 in DNA: TGTGCCAGCAGCTCCATGGCAGGGACACCCTACGAGCAGTACTTC. Protein sequence: CASSSMAGTPYEQYF.

This clonotype was found a few times. The CDR3 region is CASSLGQQTYEQYF. The CDR3 DNA reads TGCGCCAGCAGCTTGGGACAGCAGACCTACGAGCAGTACTTC. This chain uses TRBV5-1 with TRBJ2-5; possible D gene TRBD1, 5 bases. The J call may be wrong; the DNA end is better matched by TRBJ2-7. Germline V gives CDR1 SGHRS, CDR2 YFSETQ. CDR3 length: 14 amino acids.

This clonotype was picked up a small number of times. The chain has TRBV12-3 or TRBV12-4 and TRBJ1-1; D not certain. Between the trimmed V and J ends, which lost 2 bases and 0 bases, there was a span of 4 bases. This CDR3 region has 13 residues. CDR3 protein: CASSLTLNTEAFF. CDR3 nucleotide sequence: TGTGCCAGCAGTTTAACCCTGAACACTGAAGCTTTCTTT.

V gene TRBV12-3 or TRBV12-4 combines with J gene TRBJ2-7; weak D call: TRBD1 (6 bases). V shed 6 bases and J shed 6 bases, with 15 bases lying between them. This CDR3 has 13 residues. The CDR3 region has the DNA TGTGCCAGCAGCCGAGACAGGCGATCCGAGCAGTACTTC. Translating gives CASSRDRRSEQYF.

The sample holds a few counts of this clonotype. This sequence joins TRBV5-6 and TRBJ2-1; the D gene could be TRBD1 or TRBD2 (5 bases each). Germline V CDR1 and CDR2: SGHDT, YYEEEE. V lost 3 bases and J lost 6, with 13 bases in between. The CDR3 extends over 14 amino acids. This chain's CDR3 is CASSSSRGLNEQFF. In nucleotides, the CDR3 is TGTGCCAGCAGCTCCTCGAGGGGCCTCAATGAGCAGTTCTTC.

This clonotype was seen just once. This sequence joins TRBV12-3 or TRBV12-4 and TRBJ1-1; no firm D call. Trimming removed 4 bases from V and 4 bases from J, with 13 bases in between. The length of the CDR3 is 14 residues. The DNA of the CDR3 is TGTGCCAGCAGTTGGTATGGCGTTGGCACTGAAGCTTTCTTT. Translating gives CASSWYGVGTEAFF.

This chain connects TRBV9 to TRBJ2-1; 10 bases are shared with TRBD2. With V trimmed by 1 base and J by 4 bases, 8 bases remained unmatched. CDR3 size: 17 residues. Germline CDR1 is SGDLS and CDR2 is YYNGEE. The CDR3 nucleotides read TGTGCCAGCAGCGTATCCCTAGCGGGAGCCTATTACAATGAGCAGTTCTTC. As protein: CASSVSLAGAYYNEQFF.

The gene calls are TRBV13 and TRBJ1-2; the match to TRBD1 covers 9 bases. Germline V lookup: CDR1 PRHDT, CDR2 FYEKMQ (reference sequence). The CDR3 is 15 amino acids. V lost 3 bases to trimming and J lost 4 bases; unmatched junction nucleotides: 6. The CDR3 nucleotides read TGTGCCAGCAGCTTCACCGGACAGGGGAGCTATGGCTACACCTTC. Protein product: CASSFTGQGSYGYTF.

This clonotype came up a few times. The genes are TRBV4-2 and TRBJ2-5; 7 bases match TRBD1. This CDR3 is 14 amino acids long. V lost 5 bases and J lost 2; bases outside the gene matches: 5. Per germline, CDR1 LGHNA and CDR2 YNFKEQ. The CDR3 DNA is TGTGCCAGCAGCGTCAGACAGGGACAAGAGACCCAGTACTTC. Encoded protein: CASSVRQGQETQYF.

The chain is built from TRBV5-1 and TRBJ1-6; D not certain. Deletions cut 6 bases from V and 14 bases from J, with 21 bases between. CDR1 SGHRS and CDR2 YFSETQ come from the germline V gene. The CDR3 is 14 amino acids. As DNA, the CDR3 is TGCGCCAGCACCGCTTCGTCAGGTCCTCTTGCCCTCCACTTT. The encoded protein is CASTASSGPLALHF. The full variable domain, rest sourced from reference TRBV5-1 and TRBJ1-6, is KAGVTQTPRYLIKTRGQQVTLSCSPISGHRSVSWYQQTPGQGLQFLFEYFSETQRNKGNFPGRFSGRQFSNSRSEMNVSTLELGDSALYLCASTASSGPLALHFGNGTRLTVT.

This clonotype was counted only a few times. The chain recombines TRBV7-9 with TRBJ2-5; D call uncertain. The V end was cut by 4 bases, the J end by 11 bases, with 17 bases between. This CDR3 is 13 amino acids long. Germline CDR1 is SEHNR and CDR2 is FQNEAQ (reference sequence). DNA of the CDR3: TGTGCCAGCAGCTCCCCGGTAAGGAATGAGCAGTACTTC. This gives the protein CASSSPVRNEQYF.

This clonotype was observed once. J is TRBJ2-5 and V is TRBV5-1, with D perhaps TRBD1 (6 bases). The V gene's germline CDR1 is SGHRS and CDR2 YFSETQ. The CDR3 totals 15 residues. Trimming left V 2 bases short and J 2 bases short, with 13 bases between. The CDR3 region is CASSFIGQLQETQYF. The DNA for the CDR3 is TGCGCCAGCAGCTTTATCGGACAGCTACAAGAGACCCAGTACTTC. The whole variable domain, filled in from reference TRBV5-1 and TRBJ2-5, reads KAGVTQTPRYLIKTRGQQVTLSCSPISGHRSVSWYQQTPGQGLQFLFEYFSETQRNKGNFPGRFSGRQFSNSRSEMNVSTLELGDSALYLCASSFIGQLQETQYFGPGTRLLVL.

The chain employs TRBV6-1 and TRBJ2-7; D is uncertain. V gave up 3 bases and J gave up 5 bases, with 20 bases separating them. Germline lookup yields CDR1 MNHNS and CDR2 SASEGT. CDR3 length: 16 residues. The DNA for the CDR3 is TGTGCCAGCAGTGACAATCTGGCACAGCCGAAGAACGAGCAGTACTTC. This gives the protein CASSDNLAQPKNEQYF.

This rearrangement joins TRBV12-3 or TRBV12-4 to TRBJ2-5; TRBD2 agrees at 11 bases. The CDR3 runs 15 residues. Germline trimming cut 2 bases from V and 6 bases from J; bases unmatched to any gene: 5. The CDR3 region is CASSLPSGGPKTQYF. The DNA of the CDR3 is TGTGCCAGCAGTTTACCTAGCGGGGGGCCCAAGACCCAGTACTTC.

The genes are TRBV5-5 and TRBJ2-7; D assignment may be TRBD1 or TRBD2 (5 bases each). The CDR3 sequence is 16 residues long. Trimming cost V 3 bases and J 0 bases, with 16 bases left between them. Germline-derived CDR1 and CDR2 are SGHKS and YYEKEE (reference sequence). CDR3 region: CASSWGRDVLSYEQYF. The DNA for the CDR3 is TGTGCCAGCAGCTGGGGACGGGACGTACTCTCCTACGAGCAGTACTTC.

Only a few counts were recorded for this clonotype. The chain carries TRBV2 and TRBJ2-1; 10 bases are shared with TRBD1. After removal of 6 bases from V and 6 bases from J, the junction contained 8 bases not matched to a gene. Germline V gene data show CDR1 as SNHLY and CDR2 as FYNNEI. The CDR3 is made up of 15 amino acids. In DNA, the CDR3 is TGTGCCAGCAGGGTAGACAGGGGGCAATTCAATGAGCAGTTCTTC. This translates into CASRVDRGQFNEQFF.

The chain combines TRBV4-1 with TRBJ2-1, with 10 bases lining up with TRBD2. The germline V gene encodes CDR1 MGHRA and CDR2 YSYEKL. The length of the CDR3 is 14 residues. Losses at the gene ends were 4 bases for V and 8 bases for J; bases not matched to a gene: 5. The CDR3 nucleotides read TGCGCCAGCAGCCCCCACCTAGCGGGAGATGAGCAGTTCTTC. Translating gives CASSPHLAGDEQFF.

V usage is TRBV29-1 and J usage is TRBJ2-5, with 10 positions matching TRBD2. The V segment lost 6 bases and the J segment 5 bases; nucleotides outside the gene matches: 9. The CDR3 consists of 14 residues. Germline lookup yields CDR1 SQVTM and CDR2 ANQGSEA. CDR3 sequence: CSVSGGAEFETQYF. The DNA for the CDR3 is TGCAGCGTGAGCGGGGGGGCCGAATTCGAGACCCAGTACTTC.

The chain is built from TRBV12-3 or TRBV12-4 and TRBJ2-7; D may be TRBD1 (5 bases). Trimming pared 3 bases from V and 2 bases from J, leaving 8 bases between. This CDR3 is built from 13 residues. The CDR3 spells CASSFDSTYEQYF. CDR3 nucleotides: TGTGCCAGCAGTTTCGACAGCACCTACGAGCAGTACTTC.

This clonotype has just a few counts. The gene calls are TRBV7-9 and TRBJ2-1, with D perhaps matching TRBD2 (6 bases). The V end lost 5 bases, the J end lost 3 bases, and 11 bases lay between the germline ends. Germline V lookup: CDR1 SEHNR, CDR2 FQNEAQ (reference sequence). This CDR3 is 14 amino acids long. CDR3 DNA sequence: TGTGCCAGCAGCCCCAGCGGGCGCTACAATGAGCAGTTCTTC. The encoded protein is CASSPSGRYNEQFF. Together with reference TRBV7-9 and TRBJ2-1, the CDR3 gives the full variable domain: DTGVSQNPRHKITKRGQNVTFRCDPISEHNRLYWYRQTLGQGPEFLTYFQNEAQLEKSRLLSDRFSAERPKGSFSTLEIQRTEQGDSAMYLCASSPSGRYNEQFFGPGTRLTVL.

This clonotype appeared once. This may arise from a read error, as a much more abundant clone is one base away. The chain employs TRBV7-9 and TRBJ2-7; D is perhaps TRBD1 or TRBD2 (6 bases each). The CDR3 covers 13 residues. Germline V gene data show CDR1 as SEHNR and CDR2 as FQNEAQ (reference sequence). CDR3 loop: CATGGGGSCEQYF. CDR3 DNA: TGTGCCACCGGAGGAGGGGGATCCTGCGAGCAGTACTTC.

V and J are TRBV6-5 and TRBJ2-3; D is possibly TRBD1 or TRBD2 (5 bases each). This CDR3 contains 18 residues. V lost 0 bases to trimming and J lost 2 bases, with 18 bases between them. Germline lookup yields CDR1 MNHEY and CDR2 SVGAGI. CDR3 in amino acids: CASSYSRHSRGPTDTQYF. CDR3 coding DNA: TGTGCCAGCAGTTACTCCAGACACTCAAGGGGACCCACAGATACGCAGTATTTT.

This chain joins TRBV2 and TRBJ1-1; the D gene is possibly TRBD1 (6 bases). Germline lookup yields CDR1 SNHLY and CDR2 FYNNEI. The CDR3 has 13 amino acids. Trimming took 7 bases from V and 6 from J, leaving 15 bases between them. CDR3 in amino acids: CASKRTGFSEAFF. CDR3 sequence (DNA): TGTGCCAGCAAACGTACAGGGTTCTCTGAAGCTTTCTTT. Combining the CDR3 with reference TRBV2 and TRBJ1-1 gives the whole variable domain EPEVTQTPSHQVTQMGQEVILRCVPISNHLYFYWYRQILGQKVEFLVSFYNNEISEKSEIFDDQFSVERPDGSNFTLKIRSTKLEDSAMYFCASKRTGFSEAFFGQGTRLTVV.

This clonotype was seen a few times. The chain is built from TRBV12-3 or TRBV12-4 and TRBJ2-5; weak D call: TRBD2 (6 bases). This CDR3 comprises 16 residues. The V and J ends lost 6 bases and 3 bases respectively, with 20 bases between them. CDR3: CASSNEGTGEEETQYF. CDR3 nucleotide sequence: TGTGCCAGCAGCAACGAAGGGACGGGGGAGGAAGAGACCCAGTACTTC.